This record concerns one T cell receptor (beta chain) sequence. Its matching antigen is unknown. With roughly 300,000 cells each, the CD8+ T cell subsets were individually sorted in triplicate. The sample belongs to a study of CXCR3-negative and CXCR3-positive naive CD8 T cells. Turning to the study itself: Overall TRB read output was some 140 million, and each library contained about 1.5 +/- 0.3 million reads. Points from the study as a whole: Naive subsets showed comparable surface CD5, and TCR interaction strength was also inferred from TRB CDR3 physicochemistry. Similar TRBV-TRBJ usage was seen in naive cells (both CXCR3-negative and CXCR3-positive), but memory cells differed.

Germline V gives CDR1 LGHNA, CDR2 YNFKEQ. This CDR3 has 14 amino acids. The TRB libraries of cDNA were built by UMI-labeled 5' RACE. From its re-call of the 5' RACE reads, TCRdb lists each CDR3 protein once, without DNA. The specimen's table records approximately 52,000 distinct CDR3 sequences. The sequence derives from a human donor in good health. Some clones in this sample may be carry-over from other donors' samples. Sequencing was performed on memory CD8+ T cells from blood. The V and J genes are TRBV4-2 and TRBJ2-3. This CDR3 reads CASSQELVPDTQYF.